The entry below describes one T cell receptor (beta chain). The entry originates in a study of blood T cell repertoires in COVID-19. The V gene lost 4 bases and the J gene lost 5 bases, with 17 bases spanning the gap. The CDR3 spans 16 residues. Germline CDR1 is LGHNT and CDR2 is FRNRAP. Sequencing used immunoSEQ multiplex PCR; TCRdb keeps in-frame clones, though not all of them. The repertoire includes 200,000 to 300,000 clones, approximately 89% of them detected once, and 1% to 1.5% sits in the top ten. The chain has TRBV12-5 and TRBJ1-4; TRBD1 might be the D (5 bases). The source is a woman aged 35 to 49 with acute COVID-19. Sequencing input: PBMCs or T cells enriched from blood (not recorded which). In DNA, the CDR3 is TGTGCTAGTGGTTCCGGAGCTTTAGGGGCCAATGAAAAACTGTTTTTT. Its protein product is CASGSGALGANEKLFF.